This record covers a single T cell receptor (beta chain). This clonotype was seen just once. The specificity of this receptor is unknown. Base-call qualities are not available, and no considerably larger clone is one nucleotide away. A lone read is weak support. The data were taken from a study of T cells after yellow fever vaccination (dated by TCRdb to about 2019). In the study overall: The SMART-Seq v4 Ultra Low Input RNA kit was used to prepare libraries from fractions with low cell numbers. Bulk TCR alpha and beta repertoires were sequenced longitudinally to track T-cell clones before and after primary and booster YFV17D yellow fever vaccination. Two healthy male donors, one aged 18 to 30 and one aged 30 to 39 years, were included in the cohort. Blood was collected at multiple timepoints before and after primary and secondary immunization, and bulk PBMC replicates and cell subsets were isolated.

The sample's treatment or condition label is to be understood as: live attenuated yellow fever vaccine strain. At each blood-draw timepoint, two biological replicates of bulk PBMCs were collected. A standard Ficoll-Paque protocol was used to isolate PBMCs from peripheral blood. TriZol was used to extract RNA from bulk PBMCs, CD4 and CD8 fractions, and dextramer-positive and dextramer-negative fractions. The CDR3 runs 14 residues from the cysteine to the phenylalanine. Only the CDR3 DNA stays, 42 bases, in frame from base 1. In the germline V gene, CDR1 corresponds to SGHRS and CDR2 to YFSETQ. The V end gives up 0 bases and the J end 6 bases, leaving 2 bases in the junction not matched to a gene. Overall study results and their limits: Computational filtering was needed because FACS-sorted repertoires could contain abundant contaminating clonotypes from the bulk population. Only two donors were included in the study, so the extent to which the findings can be generalized is limited. Compared with the primary T-cell response, the secondary T-cell response was faster but weaker, reaching its peak on day 5 rather than on day 15. Most clones expanded after primary vaccination were re-detected after the booster (almost 97% of CD4 and around 88% of CD8), suggesting broad memory maintenance. A small share of clonotypes was detected in both CD4 and CD8 compartments, with the overlap likely arising from convergent recombination.

TCR cDNA was synthesized by 5'RACE template switching, through which a universal primer site and unique molecular identifiers were introduced. cDNA synthesis was primed from both the TCR alpha and TCR beta constant segments. Library amplification involved two PCR steps, and the second step added sample barcodes and sequencing adapters. Libraries were sequenced on Illumina HiSeq 2500 (2x100 bp) or NovaSeq (2x150 bp). The paper's data handling went like this. Demultiplexing of reads and collapsing into UMI consensus sequences were performed with MIGEC, and V(D)J alignment was carried out with MiXCR. Vaccine-responding clonotypes were identified with edgeR using replicate PBMC samples, with FDR below 0.01 and a log2 fold change above 5 up to day 15 being required. Each bulk clonotype received a CD4 or CD8 identity based on whether the sequenced CD4 or CD8 repertoire contained that clonotype at higher abundance. The raw public data were reprocessed by TCRdb itself: fastp quality trimming at Q25, MiXCR clonotype calling, in-frame beta chains only. Identical CDR3 protein sequences are pooled into one entry, listed with their most common genes and DNA. The V and J calls come from TCRdb's annotation, not from the publication. The sample data list hundreds of thousands of distinct CDR3 sequences, and approximately 13% of these were observed just once. 14% to 15% of the sample is taken by the ten largest.

Rearrangement joined TRBV5-1 to TRBJ2-1, and 8 junction bases match TRBD1. Material: PBMCs, obtained on the day of the yellow fever booster vaccination. This TCR came from a man aged 25-45 years who received the YFV17D yellow fever vaccine. The sequenced DNA is TGCGCCAGCAGCTTGGGGACAGGGATCAATGAGCAGTTCTTC. Its protein is CASSLGTGINEQFF. The CDR3, completed at both ends by the reference TRBV5-1 and TRBJ2-1 genes, gives the full variable domain KAGVTQTPRYLIKTRGQQVTLSCSPISGHRSVSWYQQTPGQGLQFLFEYFSETQRNKGNFPGRFSGRQFSNSRSEMNVSTLELGDSALYLCASSLGTGINEQFFGPGTRLTVL.